This T cell receptor beta chain originates from a study of identical twins. TCRdb reanalysed the 5' RACE reads using MiXCR and keeps one entry per CDR3 protein. Of some 630,000 distinct CDR3 sequences in the sample, 7% to 7.5% were seen once. The CDR3 loop spans 18 amino acids. The germline V gene encodes CDR1 SQVTM and CDR2 ANQGSEA. V was pared by 0 bases and J by 0 bases, with 15 bases between. This clonotype has a handful of counts. This sample also belongs to another study, concerning yellow fever vaccine responses in identical twins.

The sequencing input was PBMCs. This TCR was sampled from a woman aged 18-30 years in good health. J is TRBJ2-6 and V is TRBV29-1; D is perhaps TRBD1 or TRBD2 (5 bases each). CDR3 coding DNA: TGCAGCGTTGAAGATAGGGGACGGCGAAGCTCTGGGGCCAACGTCCTGACTTTC. This codes for CSVEDRGRRSSGANVLTF.